The T cell receptor (beta chain) described here comes from a study of cytomegalovirus exposure and HLA in healthy donors. Overall study findings and caveats: The classifier was said to identify cytomegalovirus status with high specificity and sensitivity. In vitro assays verified that three CMV-associated chains recognized CMV antigens specifically.

Concerning this clone: Its antigen remains unknown.

The protocol was immunoSEQ multiplex PCR, while the TCRdb copy is restricted to in-frame clones and leaves out a portion. There are about 160,000 clones in the sample; about 82% occur only once, and around 2.4% lies in the top ten. CDR3 length equals 15 residues. V was clipped by 4 bases and J by 2 bases; unmatched bases: 4. Germline V gene data show CDR1 as LGHNA and CDR2 as YSLEER. The TCR was taken from a man under 40 in good health and CMV-seropositive. The specimen sequenced was PBMCs. V is TRBV4-3 and J is TRBJ1-3, with 8 bases matching TRBD1. The CDR3 sequence is CASSPGQGAGNTIYF. CDR3 sequence (DNA): TGCGCCAGCAGCCCCGGACAGGGAGCTGGAAACACCATATATTTT.